These 25 T cell receptor beta chains came from one sample sequenced in a study of cytomegalovirus exposure and HLA in healthy donors. Clones were sequenced by immunoSEQ multiplex PCR, and TCRdb holds only the in-frame ones, with some missing. Altogether 95,000 to 150,000 clones are present, roughly 90% being singletons, with the ten largest covering around 6%. The sequenced sample was PBMCs. All receptors come from a woman aged 18-29 years in good health and CMV-seropositive.

The genes are TRBV25-1 and TRBJ1-2; maybe TRBD1 (6 bases). This CDR3 contains 15 residues. The germline V gene encodes CDR1 MGHDK and CDR2 SYGVNS. Trimming pared 1 base from V and 4 bases from J, leaving 13 bases between. The CDR3 nucleotides read TGTGCCAGCAGTGAATCGGGACATCCATTCTATGGCTACACCTTC. It codes for CASSESGHPFYGYTF.

J is TRBJ2-1 and V is TRBV29-1, with TRBD1 matching 7 bases. The germline gives CDR1 SQVTM, CDR2 ANQGSEA. This CDR3 is 13 amino acids long. J was trimmed by 10 bases and V by 7 bases; bases with no gene match: 13. The CDR3 protein is CSGNRDSPREQFF. CDR3 nucleotide sequence: TGCAGCGGCAACCGGGACAGCCCCAGAGAGCAGTTCTTC.

The J gene is TRBJ2-1, the V gene TRBV5-1; 8 nucleotides line up with TRBD2. Germline-derived CDR1 and CDR2 are SGHRS and YFSETQ. This CDR3 contains 16 residues. Trimming removed 1 base from V and 4 bases from J; junction bases left unmatched: 7. CDR3 loop: CASSLKSGSMYNEQFF. CDR3 in DNA: TGCGCCAGCAGCTTGAAGAGCGGGAGTATGTACAATGAGCAGTTCTTC.

This chain connects TRBV5-6 to TRBJ1-1; the D gene is possibly TRBD1 (5 bases). Trimming left V 5 bases short and J 4 bases short, with 12 bases between. The CDR3 length is 13 residues. CDR1 and CDR2 (germline): SGHDT, YYEEEE. CDR3 sequence: CASSGPDTTEAFF. Written as DNA, the CDR3 is TGTGCCAGCAGTGGCCCGGACACCACTGAAGCTTTCTTT.

There are a few counts of this clone. CDR3 loop: CASSTGTSGTETQYF. DNA for the CDR3: TGTGCCAGCAGTACGGGGACTAGCGGGACGGAGACCCAGTACTTC. The rearrangement links TRBV6-6 to TRBJ2-5; 13 positions agree with TRBD2. Trimming removed 5 bases from V and 5 bases from J; junction bases left unmatched: 5. CDR3 length: 15 amino acids. Per the germline V gene, CDR1 is MNHNY and CDR2 is SVGAGI (reference sequence).

The rearrangement joins TRBV5-1 to TRBJ2-6, with D perhaps matching TRBD2 (7 bases). CDR1 and CDR2 from the germline V gene are SGHRS and YFSETQ. The V end was cut by 4 bases, the J end by 4 bases, with 12 bases between. CDR3 length: 15 amino acids. In DNA form, the CDR3 reads TGCGCCAGCAGCGCGGGGGCGCGGGGGGCCAACGTCCTGACTTTC. This encodes CASSAGARGANVLTF.

The rearrangement joins TRBV29-1 to TRBJ2-1; TRBD2 matches at 9 bases. The CDR3 runs to 19 residues. Germline CDR1 SQVTM, CDR2 ANQGSEA. V shed 6 bases, J shed 0 bases, and the junction held 18 bases outside the gene matches. As DNA, the CDR3 is TGCAGCGTCGGTCGGGCGGGAGGGGATCTATTCGGCTCCTACAATGAGCAGTTCTTC. Its protein product is CSVGRAGGDLFGSYNEQFF.

This chain links TRBV7-2 with TRBJ1-2, with TRBD1 identical over 7 bases. Germline V lookup: CDR1 SGHTA, CDR2 FQGNSA. This CDR3 has 14 residues. V shed 3 bases and J 5 bases; nucleotides not matched to a gene: 6. The CDR3 is CASSFPQGEYGYTF. The CDR3, as DNA: TGTGCCAGCAGCTTCCCCCAGGGGGAGTATGGCTACACCTTC.

The chain has TRBV13 and TRBJ1-1; D perhaps matches TRBD1 (5 bases). Per the germline V gene, CDR1 is PRHDT and CDR2 is FYEKMQ (reference sequence). The CDR3 extends over 13 amino acids. V lost 5 bases and J 7 bases, leaving 14 bases between the germline ends. The CDR3 is CASSPGGQGEAFF. The CDR3, as DNA: TGTGCCAGCAGCCCAGGAGGGCAGGGTGAAGCTTTCTTT.

The chain uses TRBV7-9 and TRBJ2-1; TRBD1 aligns across 8 bases. The CDR3 extends over 15 amino acids. V lost 4 bases to trimming and J lost 7 bases; unmatched junction nucleotides: 9. CDR1 SEHNR and CDR2 FQNEAQ come from the germline V gene (reference sequence). The CDR3 loop is CASSSDRGIRNEQFF. Written as DNA, the CDR3 is TGTGCCAGCAGCTCCGACAGGGGTATAAGGAATGAGCAGTTCTTC.

The chain carries TRBV6-5 and TRBJ1-4; maybe TRBD1 (6 bases). V dropped 4 bases and J dropped 4 bases, with 10 bases sitting between them. CDR1 is MNHEY, CDR2 SVGAGI, per germline. This CDR3 has 14 amino acids. The CDR3 region is CASSSGVLNEKLFF. The CDR3 DNA follows: TGTGCCAGCAGTTCAGGGGTCCTTAATGAAAAACTGTTTTTT.

A single count supports this clone. Written as DNA, the CDR3 is TGTGCCAGCAGTTACTCTCTCGCGGCCACCTACGAGCAGTACTTC. Encoded protein: CASSYSLAATYEQYF. V usage is TRBV6-5 and J usage is TRBJ2-7; D call uncertain. Germline V gene sequence: CDR1 MNHEY, CDR2 SVGAGI. Trimming took 0 bases from V and 2 from J, leaving 11 bases between them. This CDR3 comprises 15 residues.

The V and J genes are TRBV7-8 and TRBJ1-5; no clear D gene. The V end lost 5 bases, the J end lost 4 bases, and 9 bases lay between the germline ends. CDR1 is SGHVS and CDR2 is FQNEAQ in the germline V gene. The CDR3 sequence is 13 residues long. CDR3 nucleotide sequence: TGTGCCAGCAGCCCGGGGTATAATCAGCCCCAGCATTTT. Amino acid sequence: CASSPGYNQPQHF.

There are a few counts of this clone. A much larger clone lies one base from this, so it may be a read error. The chain is built from TRBV4-3 and TRBJ1-5, with D uncertain. Germline lookup yields CDR1 LGHNA and CDR2 YSLEER. The CDR3 runs to 15 residues. Trimming cost V 0 bases and J 0 bases, with 6 bases left between them. The CDR3 region is CASSQDGNSNQPQHF. The CDR3 nucleotides read TGCGCCAGCAGCCAAGACGGTAATAGCAATCAGCCCCAGCATTTT.

V and J are TRBV7-3 and TRBJ2-2; 7 nucleotides align to TRBD2. The CDR3 loop spans 13 amino acids. The germline V gene has CDR1 SGHTA and CDR2 FQGTGA. Trimming took 8 bases from V and 6 from J; bases not matched to a gene: 6. The DNA for the CDR3 is TGTGCCAGCGGACCTAGCGGCCCCGGGGAGCTGTTTTTT. Amino acid sequence: CASGPSGPGELFF.

The DNA of the CDR3 is TGTGCCAGCTCACTACCGACAGGGGTAGGCTACACCTTC. Amino acids: CASSLPTGVGYTF. The J gene is TRBJ1-2, the V gene TRBV18, with 8 bases aligning to TRBD1. With V trimmed by 4 bases and J by 8 bases, 6 bases remained unmatched. The germline gives CDR1 KGHSH, CDR2 LQKENI. The CDR3 is made up of 13 amino acids.

This chain links TRBV7-2 with TRBJ1-5; maybe TRBD1 (5 bases). Germline loops: CDR1 SGHTA, CDR2 FQGNSA. The CDR3 length is 14 residues. V was shortened by 1 base and J by 7 bases, with 11 bases between the two germline ends. CDR3 nucleotide sequence: TGTGCCAGCAGCTTAGGTGCAGGGAGGCAGCCCCAGCATTTT. As protein: CASSLGAGRQPQHF.

V is TRBV2 and J is TRBJ2-1; 8 positions match TRBD2. This CDR3 has 17 residues. The germline gives CDR1 SNHLY, CDR2 FYNNEI. With 8 bases clipped from V and 0 bases from J, the junction kept 12 bases outside the gene matches. The CDR3 protein is CASCSRGGPSSYNEQFF. The CDR3 DNA reads as TGTGCCAGCTGTAGCCGGGGGGGCCCTAGCTCCTACAATGAGCAGTTCTTC. Filled out from reference TRBV2 and TRBJ2-1, the complete variable domain reads EPEVTQTPSHQVTQMGQEVILRCVPISNHLYFYWYRQILGQKVEFLVSFYNNEISEKSEIFDDQFSVERPDGSNFTLKIRSTKLEDSAMYFCASCSRGGPSSYNEQFFGPGTRLTVL.

The chain joins TRBV27 to TRBJ2-7; no clear D. V was cut by 3 bases and J by 0 bases, with 12 bases left in between. The germline V gene has CDR1 MNHEY and CDR2 SMNVEV (reference sequence). The CDR3 loop spans 15 amino acids. Here the CDR3 reads CASSLTGYSSYEQYF. The CDR3, as DNA: TGTGCCAGCAGTTTGACTGGGTATAGCTCCTACGAGCAGTACTTC.

The rearrangement joins TRBV5-4 to TRBJ2-2, with TRBD2 identical over 16 bases. The V gene end was trimmed by 4 bases and the J gene end by 4 bases; junction bases not matched to a gene: 7. Germline V gene lookup returns CDR1 SGHNT and CDR2 YYREEE (reference sequence). This CDR3 is built from 18 residues. DNA of the CDR3: TGTGCCAGCAGCAGTGGGACTAGCGGGAGGGCCGGCACCGGGGAGCTGTTTTTT. Its translation: CASSSGTSGRAGTGELFF.

V is TRBV7-6 and J is TRBJ2-5, with D unclear. Germline V gene data show CDR1 as SGHVS and CDR2 as FNYEAQ. The CDR3 is 12 residues long. Trimming removed 2 bases from V and 5 bases from J, with 6 bases in between. The CDR3 reads CASSLKAETQYF. The CDR3 nucleotides read TGTGCCAGCAGCTTAAAAGCTGAGACCCAGTACTTC. Full variable domain (outside the CDR3, taken from reference TRBV7-6 and TRBJ2-5): GAGVSQSPRYKVTKRGQDVALRCDPISGHVSLYWYRQALGQGPEFLTYFNYEAQQDKSGLPNDRFSAERPEGSISTLTIQRTEQRDSAMYRCASSLKAETQYFGPGTRLLVL.

The chain carries TRBV7-6 and TRBJ1-1; D gene ambiguous. V shed 5 bases and J shed 5 bases, with 12 bases lying between them. Per germline, CDR1 SGHVS and CDR2 FNYEAQ. The CDR3 totals 13 residues. This CDR3 reads CASSLESRTEAFF. As DNA, the CDR3 is TGTGCCAGCAGCCTAGAGTCGAGGACTGAAGCTTTCTTT. Full variable domain (rest looked up from reference TRBV7-6 and TRBJ1-1): GAGVSQSPRYKVTKRGQDVALRCDPISGHVSLYWYRQALGQGPEFLTYFNYEAQQDKSGLPNDRFSAERPEGSISTLTIQRTEQRDSAMYRCASSLESRTEAFFGQGTRLTVV.

The V and J genes are TRBV2 and TRBJ2-5; D possibly corresponds to TRBD1 (6 bases). CDR1 is SNHLY, CDR2 FYNNEI, per germline. CDR3 length: 14 residues. The ends were cut back, 8 bases at V and 2 bases at J, with 15 bases in the middle. CDR3 nucleotide sequence: TGTGCCAGCCACCAGGACAGCGGACAAGAGACCCAGTACTTC. Its protein product is CASHQDSGQETQYF.

This rearrangement joins TRBV5-1 to TRBJ2-7, with D maybe TRBD1 (5 bases). Trimming shortened V by 3 bases and J by 5 bases, and 15 bases separated the two germline ends. CDR1 and CDR2 (germline): SGHRS, YFSETQ. CDR3 length equals 14 residues. DNA of the CDR3: TGCGCCAGCAGCTCGCAGGGCCTCGTCGACGAGCAGTACTTC. This encodes CASSSQGLVDEQYF. Combining the CDR3 with reference TRBV5-1 and TRBJ2-7 gives the whole variable domain KAGVTQTPRYLIKTRGQQVTLSCSPISGHRSVSWYQQTPGQGLQFLFEYFSETQRNKGNFPGRFSGRQFSNSRSEMNVSTLELGDSALYLCASSSQGLVDEQYFGPGTRLTVT.

This clone came up once. V and J are TRBV11-3 and TRBJ2-2, with a tentative D call TRBD1 (8 bases). The CDR3 is 16 amino acids. CDR1 is SGHNT and CDR2 is YENEEA in the germline V gene. V was clipped by 4 bases and J by 3 bases, with 15 bases between them. The CDR3 coding sequence is TGTGCCAGCAGCTCCTGGACAGGGAGGGACACCGGGGAGCTGTTTTTT. Translation gives CASSSWTGRDTGELFF.